A single T cell receptor (beta chain) is shown here with its context. No antigen is known for it. The sample originates from a study of spatial heterogeneity in lung cancer. Study-level information: Each time, sequencing found more beta-chain sequences than alpha-chain sequences. More than eight raw reads, on average, carried each unique TCR and UMI combination.

As to time point: sample taken at primary tumor resection. TCRs were sequenced from unsorted whole RNA of tumor, nontumor lung or PBMC. CDR3 length: 13 amino acids. Germline lookup yields CDR1 ENHRY and CDR2 SYGVKD. The V and J ends lost 6 bases and 2 bases respectively, with 10 bases between them. A unique molecular identifier was attached to every TCR cDNA molecule. TCRdb used MiXCR to reprocess the 5' RACE reads, holding one entry per CDR3 protein. The sample holds 3,000 to 4,000 distinct CDR3 sequences; roughly 8% are singletons and the top ten take around 50%. Overall study results and limits: There were more appearances of ubiquitous expanded tumor TCRs in blood at resection than at follow-up.

This clonotype originated in a female donor with early-stage non-small cell lung cancer. The sample here was PBMCs, taken at surgery. This chain uses TRBV10-3 with TRBJ2-5, with a possible D match to TRBD1 (5 bases). The CDR3 DNA reads TGTGCCATCAGGGGCAGGGCGCAAGAGACCCAGTACTTC. Its translation: CAIRGRAQETQYF.